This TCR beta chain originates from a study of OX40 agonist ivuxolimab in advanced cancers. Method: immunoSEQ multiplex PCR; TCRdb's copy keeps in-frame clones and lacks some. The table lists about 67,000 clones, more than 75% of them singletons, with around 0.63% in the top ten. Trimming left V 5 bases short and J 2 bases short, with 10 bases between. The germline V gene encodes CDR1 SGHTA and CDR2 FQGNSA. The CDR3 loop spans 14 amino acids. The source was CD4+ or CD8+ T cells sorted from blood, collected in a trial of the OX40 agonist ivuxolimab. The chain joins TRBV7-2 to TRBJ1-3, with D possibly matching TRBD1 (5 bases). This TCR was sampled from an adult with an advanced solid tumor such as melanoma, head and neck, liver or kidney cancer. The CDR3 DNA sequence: TGTGCCAGCAGCCAGTCAGGGACTGGAAACACCATATATTTT. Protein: CASSQSGTGNTIYF.